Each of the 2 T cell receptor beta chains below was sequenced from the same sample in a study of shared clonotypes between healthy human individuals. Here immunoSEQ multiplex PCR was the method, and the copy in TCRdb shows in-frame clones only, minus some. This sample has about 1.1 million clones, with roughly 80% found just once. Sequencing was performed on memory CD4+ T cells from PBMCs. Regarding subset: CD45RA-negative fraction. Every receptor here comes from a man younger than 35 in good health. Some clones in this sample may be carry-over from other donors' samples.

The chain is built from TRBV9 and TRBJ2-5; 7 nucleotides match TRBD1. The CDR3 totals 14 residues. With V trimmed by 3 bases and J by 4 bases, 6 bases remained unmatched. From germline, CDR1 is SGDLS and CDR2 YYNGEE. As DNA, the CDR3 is TGTGCCAGCAGCGCCGCCCGGACAGGAGAGACCCAGTACTTC. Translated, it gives CASSAARTGETQYF.

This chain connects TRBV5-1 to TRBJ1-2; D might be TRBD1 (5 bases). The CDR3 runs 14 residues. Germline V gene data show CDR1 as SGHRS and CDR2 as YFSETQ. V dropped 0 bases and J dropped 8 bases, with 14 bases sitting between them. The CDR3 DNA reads TGCGCCAGCAGCTTGGGCACGGGGCTCTGGGGCTACACCTTC. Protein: CASSLGTGLWGYTF.